This entry concerns a single T cell receptor beta chain. Its antigen remains unknown. The V segment lost 4 bases and the J segment 4 bases; nucleotides outside the gene matches: 10. The CDR3 consists of 15 residues. Germline V gene data show CDR1 as SSHAT and CDR2 as FNYEAQ (reference sequence). This sample stems from a study of OX40 agonist ivuxolimab in advanced cancers. The overall study: Patients were infused with ivuxolimab every 2 weeks at 0.01 to 10 mg/kg.

Measured with immunoSEQ multiplex PCR; TCRdb has only the in-frame clones, and not every one. Of more than 90,000 clones listed, about four fifths are singletons. Broader study findings: Still undetermined is the antigen specificity of the expanded peripheral T cells.

The sample in question was CD4+ or CD8+ T cells sorted from blood, obtained in a trial of the OX40 agonist ivuxolimab. This TCR was sampled from an adult with an advanced solid tumor such as melanoma, head and neck, liver or kidney cancer. This chain links TRBV7-7 with TRBJ2-7; 7 nucleotides agree with TRBD1. CDR3: CASSWDSSGGYEQYF. The CDR3, as DNA: TGTGCCAGCAGCTGGGACAGTTCCGGTGGTTACGAGCAGTACTTC.